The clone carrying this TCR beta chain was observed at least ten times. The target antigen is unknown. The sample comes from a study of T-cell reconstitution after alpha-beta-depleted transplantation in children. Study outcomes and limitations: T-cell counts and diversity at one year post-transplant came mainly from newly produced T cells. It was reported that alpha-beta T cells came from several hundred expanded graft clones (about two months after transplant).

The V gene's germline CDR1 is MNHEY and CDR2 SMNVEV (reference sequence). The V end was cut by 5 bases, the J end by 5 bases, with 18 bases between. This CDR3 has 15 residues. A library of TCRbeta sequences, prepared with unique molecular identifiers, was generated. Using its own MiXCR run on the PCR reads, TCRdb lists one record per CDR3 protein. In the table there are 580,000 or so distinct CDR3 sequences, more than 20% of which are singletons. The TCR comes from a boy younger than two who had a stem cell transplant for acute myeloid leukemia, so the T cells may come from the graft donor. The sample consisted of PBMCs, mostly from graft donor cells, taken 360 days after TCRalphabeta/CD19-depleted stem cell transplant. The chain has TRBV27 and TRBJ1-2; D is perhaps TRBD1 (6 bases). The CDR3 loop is CASSPKGGPRYGYTF. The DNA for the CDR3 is TGTGCCAGCAGTCCCAAGGGGGGGCCCCGGTATGGCTACACCTTC.